Below, one TCR beta chain is given with its context. How the authors handled the data: Scientists estimated how many nucleated cells there were by amplifying reference gene primers. Sequenced by immunoSEQ multiplex PCR; TCRdb stores in-frame clones only, minus some. Clonal size and the V and J genes are those of that table, whereas D and trimming came from the DNA. The sample shows 90,000 to 130,000 clones, around 64% of them seen only once. This record comes from a study of blood T cell repertoires in COVID-19. The overall study: T cells, B-cell-depleted T cells, or PBMCs provided the cDNA or gDNA that served as material.

The V gene's germline CDR1 is MNHEY and CDR2 SVGAGI. The V gene end was trimmed by 4 bases and the J gene end by 4 bases; junction bases not matched to a gene: 7. There are 16 residues in the CDR3. Sequencing input: peripheral blood. The V and J genes are TRBV6-5 and TRBJ2-1; 10 bases fit TRBD2. The TCR originated in a woman in her 40s with acute or convalescent COVID-19. CDR3 in amino acids: CASSSSAGGLYNEQFF. The CDR3 DNA sequence: TGTGCCAGCAGTTCCTCAGCGGGGGGGCTATACAATGAGCAGTTCTTC.